The 2 T cell receptor beta chains below all came from one sample that was sequenced in a study of cytomegalovirus exposure and HLA in healthy donors. Vbeta (60) and Jbeta (13) primers were used in the PCR. TCRdb's copy holds only in-frame clones and misses some; the assay was immunoSEQ multiplex PCR. The top ten clones hold 3.4% of a sample with over 75,000 clones, approximately 80% of them seen once. Sequenced input: PBMCs. These receptors were collected from a man aged 30-40 years in good health and CMV-seropositive.

The rearrangement joins TRBV9 to TRBJ2-5, with D hard to call. The CDR3 runs to 14 residues. Trimming stripped 1 base from V and 2 bases from J, with 9 bases between. Germline-derived CDR1 and CDR2 are SGDLS and YYNGEE. CDR3 nucleotides: TGTGCCAGCAGCGTATACAGTGAACAAGAGACCCAGTACTTC. Translated: CASSVYSEQETQYF.

To note about this clone: The identical CDR3 is also encoded by other nucleotide sequences in the sample. The chain joins TRBV19 to TRBJ1-5; TRBD1 matches 7 bases. There are 14 residues in the CDR3. With V trimmed by 4 bases and J by 1 base, 1 base remained unmatched. Germline CDR1 is LNHDA and CDR2 is SQIVND (reference sequence). CDR3 DNA sequence: TGTGCCAGTAGTACACAGGGGAGCAATCAGCCCCAGCATTTT. Translating gives CASSTQGSNQPQHF.